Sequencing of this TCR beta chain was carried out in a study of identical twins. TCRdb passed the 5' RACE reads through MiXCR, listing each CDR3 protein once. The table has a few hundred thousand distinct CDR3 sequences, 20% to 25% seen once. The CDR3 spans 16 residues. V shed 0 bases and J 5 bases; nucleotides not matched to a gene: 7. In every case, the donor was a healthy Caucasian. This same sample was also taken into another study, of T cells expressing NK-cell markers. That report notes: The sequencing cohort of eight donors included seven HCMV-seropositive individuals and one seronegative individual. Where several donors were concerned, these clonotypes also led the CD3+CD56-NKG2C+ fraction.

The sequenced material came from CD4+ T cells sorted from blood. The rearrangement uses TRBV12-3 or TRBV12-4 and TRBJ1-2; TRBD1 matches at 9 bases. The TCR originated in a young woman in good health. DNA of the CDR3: TGTGCCAGCAGTTTAGCTGAACAGGGGGCGAAGTATGGCTACACCTTC. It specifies CASSLAEQGAKYGYTF.